This TCR beta chain was recovered during a study of beta chain features in type 1 diabetes. About the research overall: The samples had 107,917,701 sorted cells examined in all.

TCRB transcripts that were expressed got sequenced, as all of the isolated RNA had been reverse transcribed. Using immunoSEQ multiplex PCR, the repertoire was profiled, and TCRdb retains in-frame clones only, with some absent. The sample includes approximately 600,000 clones, roughly 12% of them seen just once. The CDR3 covers 14 residues. Germline CDR1 is LNHDA and CDR2 is SQIVND (reference sequence). The V end was cut by 2 bases, the J end by 3 bases, with 10 bases between. Findings and caveats of the study: All four CD4+ subsets of Type 1 diabetes patients contained TCRB CDR3s that were moderately but significantly shorter. PCR may have favored shorter templates equally in patients and controls.

On this clone: Its antigen is undetermined.

The gene calls are TRBV19 and TRBJ2-5, with a tentative D call TRBD1 (5 bases). Material for sequencing was naive CD4+ T cells from blood. The receptor was derived from a man aged 25 to 40 with type 1 diabetes. The CDR3 DNA reads as TGTGCCAGTAGTATAAAGGGCAGGGAAGAGACCCAGTACTTC. Translation gives CASSIKGREETQYF.